This T cell receptor (beta chain) came from a study of blood T cells in healthy people across ages. Study-level points and caveats: PBMCs went unsorted, and a conclusive naive versus antigen-experienced comparison was therefore prevented. Roughly linear age-related decline in beta diversity appeared, significant by age approximately 41.

This clonotype has just a few counts. Antigen: not known. Together with a sample-barcoded 5' primer, a J-beta primer mix was included in a second PCR lasting about 6 to 11 cycles. TCRdb re-called the 5' RACE reads with MiXCR, one entry per CDR3 protein. The repertoire has approximately 810,000 distinct CDR3 sequences, around 30% of them found once; the top ten carry approximately 15%. What was sequenced was blood. This TCR was recovered from a woman older than 75 in good health.

The CDR3 reads CASRASADTQYF. The CDR3 nucleotides are TGTGCCAGCAGAGCCAGCGCAGATACGCAGTATTTT. V gene TRBV12-3 or TRBV12-4 combines with J gene TRBJ2-3; unclear D gene. V was clipped by 6 bases and J by 4 bases, with 8 bases between them. The CDR3 is 12 residues long.